The next 23 T cell receptor beta chains were all read from a single sample in a study of blood T cells in healthy people across ages. Primers used in a second PCR of about 6 to 11 cycles were a sample-barcoded 5' primer and a J-beta primer mix. TCRdb called the 5' RACE reads again in MiXCR, with one record for every CDR3 protein. The table records hundreds of thousands of distinct CDR3 sequences, 49% of them present only once. Material: blood. The source is a woman between 55 and 75 years old in good health.

V is TRBV6-2 or TRBV6-3 and J is TRBJ2-1; D is perhaps TRBD2 (5 bases). Per germline, CDR1 MNHEY and CDR2 SVGEGT. There are 17 residues in the CDR3. Trimming shortened V by 2 bases and J by 0 bases, and 14 bases separated the two germline ends. As DNA, the CDR3 is TGTGCCAGCAGTTACGATATAAGCGGACTCTCCTACAATGAGCAGTTCTTC. Translating gives CASSYDISGLSYNEQFF.

This clonotype was counted a few times. V usage is TRBV2 and J usage is TRBJ1-1, with D perhaps TRBD1 (5 bases). The CDR3 runs to 14 residues. CDR1 SNHLY and CDR2 FYNNEI come from the germline V gene. V lost 2 bases and J lost 11, with 18 bases in between. CDR3: CASSELGDSSDAFF. CDR3 DNA sequence: TGTGCCAGCAGTGAATTAGGGGATTCTTCGGACGCTTTCTTT.

This chain's CDR3 is CASRHPAGEQFF. The CDR3 DNA is TGTGCCAGCAGACACCCGGCGGGTGAGCAGTTCTTC. J is TRBJ2-1 and V is TRBV27; D perhaps matches TRBD2 (5 bases). There are 12 residues in the CDR3. Trimming took 6 bases from V and 9 from J, leaving 12 bases between them. CDR1 is MNHEY, CDR2 SMNVEV, per germline (reference sequence).

The J gene is TRBJ2-6, the V gene TRBV5-4, with 8 bases matching TRBD1. CDR3 length equals 17 residues. Germline CDR1 and CDR2: SGHNT and YYREEE (reference sequence). The ends lost 2 bases at V and 5 bases at J; junction bases unmatched: 9. CDR3 residues: CASSFQGALNWANVLTF. As DNA, the CDR3 is TGTGCCAGCAGCTTCCAGGGGGCGCTTAATTGGGCCAACGTCCTGACTTTC. Full variable domain (outside the CDR3, taken from reference TRBV5-4 and TRBJ2-6): ETGVTQSPTHLIKTRGQQVTLRCSSQSGHNTVSWYQQALGQGPQFIFQYYREEENGRGNFPPRFSGLQFPNYSSELNVNALELDDSALYLCASSFQGALNWANVLTFGAGSRLTVL.

In its sample, this clonotype was seen a few times. This sequence joins TRBV24-1 and TRBJ2-1; 10 bases fit TRBD2. J gave up 8 bases and V 4 bases, and 7 bases lay outside the gene matches. CDR1 and CDR2 from the germline V gene are KGHDR and SFDVKD. The CDR3 is 15 amino acids. CDR3 sequence (DNA): TGTGCCACCAGTGACGCTAGCGGGAGATTCCATGAGCAGTTCTTC. Protein: CATSDASGRFHEQFF.

V is TRBV10-3 and J is TRBJ2-1; 9 bases agree with TRBD2. From germline, CDR1 is ENHRY and CDR2 SYGVKD. After removal of 6 bases from V and 6 bases from J, the junction contained 9 bases not matched to a gene. CDR3 length equals 15 residues. CDR3 sequence: CAIRDPSGMSNEQFF. CDR3 in DNA: TGTGCCATCAGGGACCCTAGCGGGATGAGCAATGAGCAGTTCTTC.

The chain carries TRBV20-1 and TRBJ2-3; 8 positions match TRBD2. Germline CDR1 reads DFQATT; CDR2 reads SNEGSKA (reference sequence). This CDR3 region has 14 residues. V dropped 2 bases and J dropped 4; count of bases not matched to a gene: 5. CDR3 in DNA: TGCAGTGCTAGATCCGGGAGGGCGGCAGATACGCAGTATTTT. Amino acids: CSARSGRAADTQYF.

This clonotype was recorded a few times. V is TRBV24-1 and J is TRBJ2-7; D is possibly TRBD2 (6 bases). Germline CDR1 KGHDR, CDR2 SFDVKD. The CDR3 contains 20 residues. V was clipped by 3 bases and J by 4 bases, with 30 bases between them. The CDR3 bases are TGTGCCACCAGTGATAGATACCGGGACTCCGCCTTCGCCCGACTATACGAGCAGTACTTC. Amino acids: CATSDRYRDSAFARLYEQYF.

This clonotype was seen a handful of times. The chain couples TRBV15 to TRBJ2-5; 11 positions match TRBD1. Germline trimming cut 0 bases from V and 4 bases from J; bases unmatched to any gene: 10. CDR3 length: 18 residues. Germline values: CDR1 LNHNV, CDR2 YYDKDF (reference sequence). The CDR3 region is CATSRDPEGQGAGETQYF. CDR3 nucleotides: TGTGCCACCAGCAGAGATCCCGAAGGACAGGGGGCAGGAGAGACCCAGTACTTC.

On this clonotype itself: Germline is not matched at one junction end, which may reflect a read error. The chain has TRBV5-1 and TRBJ1-5; TRBD1 matches at 7 bases. There are 13 residues in the CDR3. CDR1 and CDR2 from the germline V gene are SGHRS and YFSETQ. The chain's CDR3 is CASSDSQGQPLHF. In DNA form, the CDR3 reads TGCGCCAGCAGCGACTCCCAGGGACAGCCCCTGCATTTT. Variable domain in full (rest from reference TRBV5-1 and TRBJ1-5): KAGVTQTPRYLIKTRGQQVTLSCSPISGHRSVSWYQQTPGQGLQFLFEYFSETQRNKGNFPGRFSGRQFSNSRSEMNVSTLELGDSALYLCASSDSQGQPLHFGDGTRLSIL.

In this sample, this clonotype turned up a few times. The chain combines TRBV20-1 with TRBJ2-5, with TRBD1 matching over 11 bases. Per germline, CDR1 DFQATT and CDR2 SNEGSKA (reference sequence). The CDR3 covers 12 residues. V shed 6 bases and J 13 bases; nucleotides not matched to a gene: 10. CDR3 nucleotides: TGCAGTGCGAGGACAGGGGGCGAAAATCCGTACTTC. Translated, it gives CSARTGGENPYF.

J is TRBJ1-5 and V is TRBV2; D not resolved. The ends were cut back, 3 bases at V and 5 bases at J, with 11 bases in the middle. The CDR3 has 14 residues. CDR1 SNHLY and CDR2 FYNNEI come from the germline V gene. The CDR3 DNA reads TGTGCCAGCAGTGATCGGTCAGGCGATCAGCCCCAGCATTTT. This translates into CASSDRSGDQPQHF.

The chain employs TRBV30 and TRBJ1-2; D is uncertain. Trimming took off 4 bases at V and 0 bases at J, with 3 bases between the two ends. Germline loops: CDR1 GTSNPN, CDR2 SVGIG (reference sequence). This CDR3 comprises 11 residues. This CDR3 reads CAWTANYGYTF. CDR3 DNA: TGTGCCTGGACAGCTAACTATGGCTACACCTTC. The full variable domain, in which reference TRBV30 and TRBJ1-2 provide the parts outside the CDR3, is SQTIHQWPATLVQPVGSPLSLECTVEGTSNPNLYWYRQAAGRGLQLLFYSVGIGQISSEVPQNLSASRPQDRQFILSSKKLLLSDSGFYLCAWTANYGYTFGSGTRLTVV.

The chain carries TRBV25-1 and TRBJ2-3, with 7 nucleotides matching TRBD1. The CDR3 extends over 15 amino acids. Germline assignment: CDR1 MGHDK and CDR2 SYGVNS. V lost 8 bases to trimming and J lost 2 bases; unmatched junction nucleotides: 10. CDR3 in amino acids: CASGTYRGYTDTQYF. The CDR3 DNA sequence: TGTGCCAGCGGCACGTACAGGGGATACACAGATACGCAGTATTTT.

This clonotype was recorded once. The rearrangement links TRBV20-1 to TRBJ2-1, with TRBD1 identical over 9 bases. This CDR3 spans 13 amino acids. In germline, CDR1 is DFQATT, CDR2 SNEGSKA (reference sequence). V lost 6 bases and J lost 7; bases outside the gene matches: 7. This CDR3 reads CSADRGLGNEQFF. CDR3 coding DNA: TGCAGTGCGGACAGGGGATTGGGGAATGAGCAGTTCTTC.

In its sample, this clonotype was seen a few times. This chain connects TRBV7-2 to TRBJ2-7; no clear D gene. Germline V CDR1 and CDR2: SGHTA, FQGNSA. Trimming shortened V by 5 bases and J by 5 bases, and 13 bases separated the two germline ends. This CDR3 is built from 13 residues. The CDR3 DNA reads TGTGCCAGCAGCCACGACACAGTCCACGAGCAGTACTTC. Protein: CASSHDTVHEQYF.

This clonotype was found a few times. The J gene is TRBJ2-3, the V gene TRBV7-3, with TRBD2 as a possible D gene (5 bases). The CDR3 extends over 15 amino acids. V shed 1 base and J shed 6 bases, with 14 bases lying between them. Germline CDR1 SGHTA, CDR2 FQGTGA. CDR3 coding DNA: TGTGCCAGCAGCTTAAACGGCGGGCTGGGCGATACGCAGTATTTT. Its protein is CASSLNGGLGDTQYF.

J is TRBJ2-5 and V is TRBV6-5; TRBD1 matches 9 bases. V shed 2 bases, J shed 7 bases, and the junction held 11 bases outside the gene matches. Germline V gene lookup returns CDR1 MNHEY and CDR2 SVGAGI. There are 16 residues in the CDR3. CDR3 sequence reads: CASSYTLRDRVGTQYF. The CDR3 DNA sequence: TGTGCCAGCAGTTACACGCTCCGGGACAGGGTCGGGACCCAGTACTTC.

The table lists this clonotype with a few counts. V is TRBV5-5 and J is TRBJ1-2; D is unresolved. V dropped 7 bases and J dropped 8 bases, with 18 bases sitting between them. Germline values: CDR1 SGHKS, CDR2 YYEKEE (reference sequence). This CDR3 is 13 amino acids long. The CDR3 spells CASLYTPLEGYTF. CDR3 nucleotides: TGTGCCAGCCTCTATACACCTTTAGAAGGCTACACCTTC.

V is TRBV15 and J is TRBJ2-5; 9 bases are shared with TRBD1. The J call may be incorrect, as the DNA end agrees better with TRBJ2-7. The germline V gene encodes CDR1 LNHNV and CDR2 YYDKDF (reference sequence). The CDR3 has 14 amino acids. The CDR3, as DNA: TGTGCCACCAGCAGGCTTCGGGACAGGGACGAGCAGTACTTC. This codes for CATSRLRDRDEQYF.

The chain carries TRBV4-3 and TRBJ2-5, with D tentatively TRBD1 (7 bases). The J call may be wrong; the DNA end is better matched by TRBJ2-7. This CDR3 comprises 14 residues. Germline values: CDR1 LGHNA, CDR2 YSLEER. CDR3 region: CASSRGDSLHEQYF. CDR3 DNA: TGCGCCAGCAGCCGCGGGGACAGTTTACACGAGCAGTACTTC.

This sequence joins TRBV5-1 and TRBJ2-1; TRBD2 agrees at 8 bases. Unmatched junction bases numbered 10, after V lost 4 bases and J lost 4 bases. This CDR3 is 16 amino acids long. Germline V CDR1 and CDR2: SGHRS, YFSETQ. CDR3 DNA: TGCGCCAGCAGCACTAGTCTAGCGGGCCTTTACAATGAGCAGTTCTTC. Translation: CASSTSLAGLYNEQFF. Supplemented by reference TRBV5-1 and TRBJ2-1, the full variable domain reads KAGVTQTPRYLIKTRGQQVTLSCSPISGHRSVSWYQQTPGQGLQFLFEYFSETQRNKGNFPGRFSGRQFSNSRSEMNVSTLELGDSALYLCASSTSLAGLYNEQFFGPGTRLTVL.

The chain recombines TRBV5-6 with TRBJ2-1; perhaps D is TRBD1 or TRBD2 (5 bases each). V was pared by 9 bases and J by 0 bases, with 13 bases between. Per germline, CDR1 SGHDT and CDR2 YYEEEE. The length of the CDR3 is 14 residues. The CDR3 DNA sequence: TGTGCCACCCTTCCTGGGGGCTCCTACAATGAGCAGTTCTTC. Protein sequence: CATLPGGSYNEQFF. Looking up the rest from reference TRBV5-6 and TRBJ2-1 gives the full variable domain: DAGVTQSPTHLIKTRGQQVTLRCSPKSGHDTVSWYQQALGQGPQFIFQYYEEEERQRGNFPDRFSGHQFPNYSSELNVNALLLGDSALYLCATLPGGSYNEQFFGPGTRLTVL.